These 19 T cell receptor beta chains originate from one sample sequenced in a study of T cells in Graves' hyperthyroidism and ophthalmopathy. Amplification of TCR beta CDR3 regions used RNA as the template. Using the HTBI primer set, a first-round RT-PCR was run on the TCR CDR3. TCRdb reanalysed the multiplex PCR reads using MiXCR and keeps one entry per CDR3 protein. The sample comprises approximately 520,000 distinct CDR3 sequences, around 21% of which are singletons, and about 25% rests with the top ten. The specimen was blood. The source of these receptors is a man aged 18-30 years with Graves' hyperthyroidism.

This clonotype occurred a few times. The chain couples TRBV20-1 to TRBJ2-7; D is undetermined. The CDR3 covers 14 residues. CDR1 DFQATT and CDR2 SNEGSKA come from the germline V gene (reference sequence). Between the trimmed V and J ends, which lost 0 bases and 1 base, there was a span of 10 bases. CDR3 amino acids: CSAREQGRSYEQYF. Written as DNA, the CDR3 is TGCAGTGCTAGAGAACAAGGACGTTCCTACGAGCAGTACTTC.

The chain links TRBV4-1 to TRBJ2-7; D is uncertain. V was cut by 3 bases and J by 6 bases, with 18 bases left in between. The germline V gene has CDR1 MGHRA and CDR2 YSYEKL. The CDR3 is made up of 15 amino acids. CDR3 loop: CASSQGPDPPSEQYF. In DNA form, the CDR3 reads TGCGCCAGCAGCCAGGGCCCCGACCCACCGAGCGAGCAGTACTTC.

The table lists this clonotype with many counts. The CDR3 reads CASRETGGGSEAFF. In DNA, the CDR3 is TGTGCCAGCAGGGAAACAGGGGGCGGTAGTGAAGCTTTCTTT. The J gene is TRBJ1-1, the V gene TRBV2, with TRBD1 matching over 9 bases. CDR3 size: 14 residues. Germline V gene lookup returns CDR1 SNHLY and CDR2 FYNNEI. J lost 7 bases, V lost 6 bases, and 9 bases had no gene match.

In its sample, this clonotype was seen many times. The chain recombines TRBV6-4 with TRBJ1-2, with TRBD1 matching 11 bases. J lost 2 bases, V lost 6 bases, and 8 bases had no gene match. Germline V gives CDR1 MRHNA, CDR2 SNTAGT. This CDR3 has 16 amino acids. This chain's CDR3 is CASRASGQGVNYGYTF. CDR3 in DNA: TGTGCCAGCAGGGCCTCGGGACAGGGGGTGAACTATGGCTACACCTTC.

CDR3 bases: TGTGCCAGCATGAAAAGGCCTAGCGGTATCCAAGAGACCCAGTACTTC. This gives the protein CASMKRPSGIQETQYF. The V gene is TRBV6-1, the J gene TRBJ2-5; TRBD2 matches at 7 bases. The trim removed 7 bases at V and 1 base at J, leaving 12 bases unmatched. This CDR3 contains 16 residues. Germline lookup yields CDR1 MNHNS and CDR2 SASEGT.

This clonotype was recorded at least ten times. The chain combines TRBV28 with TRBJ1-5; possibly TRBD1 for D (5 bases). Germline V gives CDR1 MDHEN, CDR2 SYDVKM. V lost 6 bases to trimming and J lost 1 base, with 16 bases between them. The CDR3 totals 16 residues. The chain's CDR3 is CASSRTGGGSNQPQHF. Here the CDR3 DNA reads TGTGCCAGCAGCCGTACGGGGGGTGGGAGCAATCAGCCCCAGCATTTT.

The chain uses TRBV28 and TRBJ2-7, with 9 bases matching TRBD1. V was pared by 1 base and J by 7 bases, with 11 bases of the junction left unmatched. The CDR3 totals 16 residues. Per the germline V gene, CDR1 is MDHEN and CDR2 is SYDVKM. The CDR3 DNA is TGTGCCAGCAGTTTATCGAGTCTACAGGGGGCCGGGGAGCAGTACTTC. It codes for CASSLSSLQGAGEQYF.

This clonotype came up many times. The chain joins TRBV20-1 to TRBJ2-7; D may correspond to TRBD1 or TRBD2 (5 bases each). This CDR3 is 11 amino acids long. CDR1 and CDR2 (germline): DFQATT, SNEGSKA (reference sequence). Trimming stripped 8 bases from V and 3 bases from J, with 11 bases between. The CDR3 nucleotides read TGCAGTACTGGGACGGACTACGAGCAGTACTTC. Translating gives CSTGTDYEQYF.

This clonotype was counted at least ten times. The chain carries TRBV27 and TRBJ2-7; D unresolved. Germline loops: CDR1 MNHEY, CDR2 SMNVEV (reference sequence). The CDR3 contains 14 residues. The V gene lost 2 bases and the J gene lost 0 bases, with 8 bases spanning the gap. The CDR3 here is CASSLKKSSYEQYF. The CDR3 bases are TGTGCCAGCAGTTTAAAAAAGAGCTCCTACGAGCAGTACTTC.

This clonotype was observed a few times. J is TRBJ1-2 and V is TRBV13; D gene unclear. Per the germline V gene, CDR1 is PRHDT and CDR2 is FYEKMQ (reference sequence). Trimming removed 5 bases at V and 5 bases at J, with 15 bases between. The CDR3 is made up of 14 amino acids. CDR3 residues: CASSPDNSLYGYTF. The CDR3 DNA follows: TGTGCCAGCAGCCCCGACAACTCCCTATATGGCTACACCTTC.

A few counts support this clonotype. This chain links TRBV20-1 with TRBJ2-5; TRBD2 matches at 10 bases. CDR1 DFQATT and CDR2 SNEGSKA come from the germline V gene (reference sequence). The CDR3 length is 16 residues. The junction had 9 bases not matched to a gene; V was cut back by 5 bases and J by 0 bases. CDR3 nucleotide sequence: TGCAGTGCTCTCCCGCATAGCGGGAGGCACCAAGAGACCCAGTACTTC. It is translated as CSALPHSGRHQETQYF.

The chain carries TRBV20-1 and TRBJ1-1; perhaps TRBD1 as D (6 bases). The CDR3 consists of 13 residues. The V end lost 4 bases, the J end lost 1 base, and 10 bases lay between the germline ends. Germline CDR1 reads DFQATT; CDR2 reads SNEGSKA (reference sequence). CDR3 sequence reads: CSAKRQANTEAFF. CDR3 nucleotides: TGCAGTGCTAAGAGACAGGCGAACACTGAAGCTTTCTTT.

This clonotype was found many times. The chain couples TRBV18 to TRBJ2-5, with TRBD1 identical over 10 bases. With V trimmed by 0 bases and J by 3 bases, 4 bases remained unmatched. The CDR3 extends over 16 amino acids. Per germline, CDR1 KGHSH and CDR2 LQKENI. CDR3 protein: CASSPPGDRGKETQYF. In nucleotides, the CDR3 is TGTGCCAGCTCACCACCGGGGGACAGGGGAAAAGAGACCCAGTACTTC.

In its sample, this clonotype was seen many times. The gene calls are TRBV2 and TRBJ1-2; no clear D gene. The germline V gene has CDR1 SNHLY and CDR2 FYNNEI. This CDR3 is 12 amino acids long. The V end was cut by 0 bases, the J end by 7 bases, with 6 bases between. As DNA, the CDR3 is TGTGCCAGCAGTGAAGCGAGTCTTGGCTACACCTTC. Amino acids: CASSEASLGYTF. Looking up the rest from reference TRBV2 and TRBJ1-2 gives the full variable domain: EPEVTQTPSHQVTQMGQEVILRCVPISNHLYFYWYRQILGQKVEFLVSFYNNEISEKSEIFDDQFSVERPDGSNFTLKIRSTKLEDSAMYFCASSEASLGYTFGSGTRLTVV.

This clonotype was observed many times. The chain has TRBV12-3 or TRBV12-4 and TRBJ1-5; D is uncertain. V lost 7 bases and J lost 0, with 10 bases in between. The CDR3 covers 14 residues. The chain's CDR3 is CASTPSHSNQPQHF. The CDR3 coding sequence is TGTGCCAGCACTCCGAGCCATAGCAATCAGCCCCAGCATTTT.

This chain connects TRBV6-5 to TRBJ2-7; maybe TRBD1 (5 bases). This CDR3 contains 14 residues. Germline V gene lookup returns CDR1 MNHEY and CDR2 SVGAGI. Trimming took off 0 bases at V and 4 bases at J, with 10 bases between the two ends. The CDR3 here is CASSYSGAGYEQYF. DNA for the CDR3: TGTGCCAGCAGTTACTCAGGGGCTGGGTACGAGCAGTACTTC.

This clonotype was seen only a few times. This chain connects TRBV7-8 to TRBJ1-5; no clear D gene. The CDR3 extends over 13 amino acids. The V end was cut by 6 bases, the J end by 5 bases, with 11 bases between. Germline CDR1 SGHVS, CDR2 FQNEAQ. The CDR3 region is CASRQGPYQPQHF. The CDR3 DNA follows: TGTGCCAGCAGACAAGGACCCTATCAGCCCCAGCATTTT.

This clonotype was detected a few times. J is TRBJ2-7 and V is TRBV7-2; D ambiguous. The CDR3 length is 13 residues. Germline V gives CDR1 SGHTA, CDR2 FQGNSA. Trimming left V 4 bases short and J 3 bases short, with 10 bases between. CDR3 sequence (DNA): TGTGCCAGCAGCTCCCACAATGGCTACGAGCAGTACTTC. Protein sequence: CASSSHNGYEQYF.

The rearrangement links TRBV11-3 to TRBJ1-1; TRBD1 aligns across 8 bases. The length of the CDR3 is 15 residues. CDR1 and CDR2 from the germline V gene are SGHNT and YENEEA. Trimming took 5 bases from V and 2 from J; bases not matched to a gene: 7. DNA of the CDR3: TGTGCCAGCAGCCAACGACAGGGGTTAAACACTGAAGCTTTCTTT. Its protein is CASSQRQGLNTEAFF.